This TCR beta chain was profiled in a study of Ad26.COV2.S vaccination and SARS-CoV-2 variants. The junction had 15 bases not matched to a gene; V was cut back by 8 bases and J by 6 bases. The CDR3 sequence is 17 residues long. Germline V gives CDR1 SGHTA, CDR2 FQGTGA. Specified treatment: about 20 received Ad26.COV2.S at low or high dose, single or two shots; about 5 received placebo; per-sample allocation not given. It was on day 63 after the first vaccine or placebo injection that samples were taken. Sequencing used immunoSEQ multiplex PCR; TCRdb keeps in-frame clones, though not all of them. The sample gives about 480,000 clones, roughly 87% of which show up once; around 13% is in the top ten.

V and J are TRBV7-3 and TRBJ2-2, with 10 nucleotides matching TRBD2. The sequenced sample was peripheral blood, obtained in a trial of Ad26.COV2.S vaccine versus placebo. This receptor was identified in a person between 18 and 60 years old who received the Ad26.COV2.S COVID-19 vaccine or a placebo. The CDR3 DNA is TGTGCCAGCGGACCCCAGGGGAGCGGGAGGGCCGCCGGGGAGCTGTTTTTT. This sequence encodes CASGPQGSGRAAGELFF. The full variable domain, rest sourced from reference TRBV7-3 and TRBJ2-2, is GAGVSQTPSNKVTEKGKYVELRCDPISGHTALYWYRQSLGQGPEFLIYFQGTGAADDSGLPNDRFFAVRPEGSVSTLKIQRTERGDSAVYLCASGPQGSGRAAGELFFGEGSRLTVL.